Listed below are T cell receptor beta chains from one sample, sequenced in a study of blood T cell repertoires in COVID-19. Assay: immunoSEQ multiplex PCR; the TCRdb copy retains only in-frame clones and omits some. The table includes roughly 330,000 clones, roughly 85% detected once. Sequencing was performed on PBMCs or T cells enriched from blood (not recorded which). The origin of the receptors is a woman under 40 who had recovered from COVID-19. CDR3s include the opening cysteine and the closing phenylalanine or tryptophan. D genes are given only for firm matches. Clone size is shown for a subset of rows, as once, few, many or a class of expanded clone.

>TRBV5-1|TRBJ2-1|TRBD1|NA
TGCGCCAGCAGCTTGGGGACAGGGGGCTCCTACAATGAGCAGTTCTTC
CASSLGTGGSYNEQFF
>TRBV3-1/TRBV3-2|TRBJ2-7|TRBD2|NA
TGTGCCAGCAGCCGCCACCGCCCGGGGGGATACGAGCAGTACTTC
CASSRHRPGGYEQYF
>TRBV9|TRBJ1-1|NA|NA
TGTGCCAGCAGCGCCACTAGGAACACTGAAGCTTTCTTT
CASSATRNTEAFF
>TRBV5-1|TRBJ2-7|TRBD2|NA
TGCGCCAGCAGCTTTGGGGGACCAGCGGGGGCGAGCTCCTACGAGCAGTACTTC
CASSFGGPAGASSYEQYF
>TRBV25-1|TRBJ1-3|NA|NA
TGTGCCGTAGGAGACTCTGGAAACACCATATATTTT
CAVGDSGNTIYF
>TRBV12-5|TRBJ1-5|NA|NA
TGTGCTAGTGGTCCCGGGGGGGGGCCGAATAGCCATCAGCCCCAGCATTTT
CASGPGGGPNSHQPQHF
>TRBV5-6|TRBJ2-5|TRBD1|NA
TGTGCCAGCAGCTGGGGGACAGGAGGTAAAGAGACCCAGTACTTC
CASSWGTGGKETQYF
>TRBV25-1|TRBJ1-2|NA|NA
TGTGCCAGCAGTGAGATACAACAGAGCTATGGCTACACCTTC
CASSEIQQSYGYTF
>TRBV5-1|TRBJ1-1|TRBD1|few
TGCGCCAGCAGCTTAACAGGGGCCACAAACACTGAAGCTTTCTTT
CASSLTGATNTEAFF
>TRBV28|TRBJ2-7|NA|NA
TGTGCCAGCAGTCTCCAGTTAGGGGGGGAGGATCCCTACGAGCAGTACTTC
CASSLQLGGEDPYEQYF
>TRBV5-1|TRBJ1-3|TRBD1|NA
TGCGCCAGCAGCCTCCCGGGACAGAGTGGAAACACCATATATTTT
CASSLPGQSGNTIYF
>TRBV20-1|TRBJ1-2|NA|NA
TGCAGTGCTAGTAAAGAAGGCAGGGGCTATGGCTACACCTTC
CSASKEGRGYGYTF
>TRBV30|TRBJ1-5|NA|NA
TGTGCCTGGAGTGTATCGAGGATGATTGGTCAGCCCCAGCATTTT
CAWSVSRMIGQPQHF
>TRBV4-1|TRBJ2-7|TRBD1|once
TGCGCCAGCAGCCCGCTGGGACAGAGTATATACGAGCAGTACTTC
CASSPLGQSIYEQYF
>TRBV5-4|TRBJ1-2|TRBD1|few
TGTGCCAGCAGCCGCGGGACAGGAACTATAGCTAACTATGGCTACACCTTC
CASSRGTGTIANYGYTF
>TRBV19|TRBJ2-2|NA|NA
TGTGCCAGTAGGAGGGATGGGGAGCTGTTTTTT
CASRRDGELFF
>TRBV30|TRBJ2-3|TRBD1|few
TGTGCCTGGAATCTCGGACAGGGGATGACAGATACGCAGTATTTT
CAWNLGQGMTDTQYF
>TRBV27|TRBJ2-7|NA|NA
TGTGCCAGCAGTCCTCCGGACACCCCCTACGAGCAGTACTTC
CASSPPDTPYEQYF
>TRBV18|TRBJ1-2|TRBD1|NA
TGTGCCAGCTCGCCGGGACAGAACTATGGCTACACCTTC
CASSPGQNYGYTF
>TRBV7-8|TRBJ1-2|NA|NA
TGTGCCAGCAGCTTACGTCAGGGGTACGATGGCTACACCTTC
CASSLRQGYDGYTF
>TRBV12-1|TRBJ2-1|NA|NA
TGTGCCAGCAGCCCCCTGGGGGGGGGCGGGACTGACAATGAGCAGTTCTTC
CASSPLGGGGTDNEQFF
>TRBV12-3/TRBV12-4|TRBJ2-1|NA|NA
TGTGCCAGCAGATCGACACTCGTCGAGCAGTTCTTC
CASRSTLVEQFF
>TRBV4-2|TRBJ2-3|TRBD2|NA
TGTGCCAGCAGCCAAGATTGGACTAGCGGGGTGCATACGCAGTATTTT
CASSQDWTSGVHTQYF
>TRBV5-4|TRBJ1-2|NA|NA
TGTGCCAGCAGCCCTTCAGGCAACTATGGCTACACCTTC
CASSPSGNYGYTF
>TRBV2|TRBJ2-2|NA|NA
TGTGCCAGCAGGGACAGGAACACCGGGGAGCTGTTTTTT
CASRDRNTGELFF
>TRBV4-2|TRBJ2-5|TRBD2|NA
TGTGCCAGCAGCGCGCACACTAGCGGGGGGGCCCTTGAGACCCAGTACTTC
CASSAHTSGGALETQYF
>TRBV9|TRBJ1-1|NA|few
TGTGCCAGCAGCGTAGGGACAACGAACACTGAAGCTTTCTTT
CASSVGTTNTEAFF
>TRBV11-2|TRBJ2-5|TRBD2|many
TGTGCCAGCAGCTCCGATCGGACTAGCGGGCCTAAAGAGACCCAGTACTTC
CASSSDRTSGPKETQYF
>TRBV29-1|TRBJ1-2|NA|NA
TGCAGCGTTGGCAGTGCTAACTATGGCTACACCTTC
CSVGSANYGYTF
>TRBV28|TRBJ2-2|NA|NA
TGTGCCAGCATCGATTCCGGGGGGCCCCTGACCGGGGAGCTGTTTTTT
CASIDSGGPLTGELFF
>TRBV6-5|TRBJ2-2|NA|NA
TGTGCCAGCAGCGGAGAGTTCGGTGGGGAGCTGTTTTTT
CASSGEFGGELFF
>TRBV5-1|TRBJ2-5|NA|NA
TGCGCCAGCAGCTTGGCTGTTTCCGGGACCCAGTACTTC
CASSLAVSGTQYF
>TRBV13|TRBJ2-7|NA|NA
TGTGCCAGCAGGAAGGGGGGGGAGACCTACGAGCAGTACTTC
CASRKGGETYEQYF
>TRBV19|TRBJ2-1|TRBD2|once
TGTGCCAGTAGTATGGTGGGCGGGGGGGCCGTCTTTGAGCAGTTCTTC
CASSMVGGGAVFEQFF
>TRBV5-1|TRBJ1-6|TRBD1|NA
TGCGCCAGCGCGCCCGCCGGGACAGGGGTTTCACCCCTCCACTTT
CASAPAGTGVSPLHF
>TRBV5-6|TRBJ2-3|TRBD2|NA
TGTGCCAGCAGTCAAGCGGGGGGGACAGATACGCAGTATTTT
CASSQAGGTDTQYF
>TRBV6-5|TRBJ2-7|TRBD1|NA
TGTGCCAGCAGCTCCGGACAGGGGGGCTCCTACGAGCAGTACTTC
CASSSGQGGSYEQYF
>TRBV18|TRBJ1-2|NA|once
TGTGCCAGCTCGCTCGACCCGTCCGGGTCCTATGGCTACACCTTC
CASSLDPSGSYGYTF
>TRBV19|TRBJ1-1|NA|NA
TGTGCCAGTAGTAGACTCCAGATGGGACTGACGAACACTGAAGCTTTCTTT
CASSRLQMGLTNTEAFF
>TRBV30|TRBJ2-2|NA|NA
TGTGCCTGGAGAGGAGCCAATGGAGCCGGGGAGCTGTTTTTT
CAWRGANGAGELFF
>TRBV18|TRBJ2-7|NA|NA
TGTGCCAGCTCACGGCAAACCGGGCCCTCGAGGGCCGAGCAGTACTTC
CASSRQTGPSRAEQYF
>TRBV19|TRBJ2-2|NA|NA
TGTGCCGGGAAAGGAGGCACCGGGGAGCTGTTTTTT
CAGKGGTGELFF
>TRBV30|TRBJ2-7|TRBD2|NA
TGTGCCTGGACCCCCCGACTAGCGGGGGGAGAGCAGTACTTC
CAWTPRLAGGEQYF
>TRBV3-1/TRBV3-2|TRBJ2-7|NA|NA
TGTGCCAGCAGCCAAGAAAGGCTAGTGCGCGAGCAGTACTTC
CASSQERLVREQYF
>TRBV2|TRBJ1-4|TRBD1|NA
TGTGCCAGCAGGGAAACAGGGGGAGGTGAAAAACTGTTTTTT
CASRETGGGEKLFF
>TRBV19|TRBJ1-2|TRBD1|few
TGTGCCAGTAGCCCGACAGGGTTCTATGGCTACACCTTC
CASSPTGFYGYTF
>TRBV6-6|TRBJ1-5|TRBD1|NA
TGTGCCAGCAGTAAGGGACAGGGGGTTCAGCATTTT
CASSKGQGVQHF
>TRBV15|TRBJ1-5|NA|NA
TGTGCCACCAGTCCGGGGGGAGGGCTGCAGCCCCAGCATTTT
CATSPGGGLQPQHF
>TRBV3-1/TRBV3-2|TRBJ1-4|NA|NA
TGTGCCAGCAGCCAAGAGGCTACGGGGGTCGGAAAACTGTTTTTT
CASSQEATGVGKLFF
>TRBV5-1|TRBJ2-7|NA|NA
TGCGCCAGCAGCCCAACGTCAGGAACCCTCTACGAGCAGTACTTC
CASSPTSGTLYEQYF
>TRBV19|TRBJ1-1|NA|few
TGTGCCAGTAGTATAGGGCAGAACACTGAAGCTTTCTTT
CASSIGQNTEAFF